The present T cell receptor delta chain was sequenced within a study of gamma-delta chains in newborns, infants, children. The wider study: Microbial exposure reportedly drives polyclonal innate γδ T cell expansion after birth.

In this sample, this clone turned up a few times. The protein TCRdb gives is from a much larger clone and does not agree with this DNA's translation at residue 10, likely a read error; the protein shown here comes from the DNA. TCRdb re-called the reads through CATT. The sample lists 3,000 to 4,000 delta-chain clones, 0.3% occurring once. The CDR3 consists of 22 residues. Germline V lookup: CDR1 NSMFDY, CDR2 ISSIKDK. V gave up 0 bases and J gave up 2 bases; unmatched junction bases: 20. Sequenced sample: blood. The TCR was taken from a child who was a newborn, infant or young child, either healthy, febrile or measles-vaccinated (not recorded which). The gene calls are TRAV29/DV5 and TRDJ3, with 7 bases lining up with TRDD3. This chain's CDR3 is CAASGGRLGYLLRAWDTRQMFF. The CDR3 nucleotides are TGTGCAGCAAGCGGGGGTCGACTGGGGTATCTCCTTCGGGCCTGGGACACCCGACAGATGTTTTTC. Complete variable domain (other parts from reference TRAV29/DV5 and TRDJ3): DQQVKQNSPSLSVQEGRISILNCDYTNSMFDYFLWYKKYPAEGPTFLISISSIKDKNEDGRFTVFLNKSAKHLSLHIVPSQPGDSAVYFCAASGGRLGYLLRAWDTRQMFFGTGIKLFVEP.